These T cell receptor beta chains were read from a single sample in a study of T-cell reconstitution after alpha-beta-depleted transplantation in children. Via MiXCR, TCRdb re-called the PCR reads, giving one row per CDR3 protein. This sample yields some 500,000 distinct CDR3 sequences, of which about 17% are seen a single time; roughly 3.3% belongs to the top ten. Here the sequenced sample was PBMCs from the stem cell graft donor, taken from the stem cell graft. These receptors were obtained from a human donor who donated a stem cell graft to a child with acute lymphoblastic leukemia. Both conserved end residues are part of each CDR3. The D gene is left open where the match is weak. Size is omitted from some rows. Given values are once, few, many or a class for expanded clones.

>NA|TRBV4-2|TRBJ2-1|TRBD2
TGTGCCAGCAGCCCCTGGGGGTGGGCTACCGGGAGGCCCGGGGAGCAGTTCTTC
CASSPWGWATGRPGEQFF
>NA|TRBV7-9|TRBJ2-3|NA
TGTGCCAGCAGCCCAGTCGACAGGATCATGGGCACAGATACGCAGTATTTT
CASSPVDRIMGTDTQYF
>NA|TRBV7-6|TRBJ1-3|TRBD1
TGTGCCAGCAGCTGGGGACAGTCCTCTGGAAACACCATATATTTT
CASSWGQSSGNTIYF
>NA|TRBV29-1|TRBJ1-2|TRBD1
TGCAGCGTTGACTCCCCAAGGACAGGGGGACGAGGCTACACCTTC
CSVDSPRTGGRGYTF
>few|TRBV5-1|TRBJ1-2|TRBD1
TGCGCCAGCAGCGGGGGACAGAGTAATACCTACACCTTC
CASSGGQSNTYTF
>few|TRBV20-1|TRBJ2-1|TRBD2
TGCAGTGCTAGGGAACTAGCGGGAAAGTTCCATGAGCAGTTCTTC
CSARELAGKFHEQFF
>NA|TRBV29-1|TRBJ1-5|TRBD1
TGCAGCGTTCGGGGGGACAGGGTGAGCAATCAGCCCCAGCATTTT
CSVRGDRVSNQPQHF
>NA|TRBV29-1|TRBJ1-6|NA
TGCAGCGTTGCCGGGGGGTTTGATTCACCCCTCCACTTT
CSVAGGFDSPLHF
>once|TRBV12-3/TRBV12-4|TRBJ2-1|TRBD2
TGTGCCAGCAGCCTCACTGCTAGCGGGAGGCTGCATGAGCAGTTCTTC
CASSLTASGRLHEQFF
>few|TRBV29-1|TRBJ1-3|NA
TGCAGCGTTGACCCCGGACCCTCGGAGGCTTCTGGAAACACCATATATTTT
CSVDPGPSEASGNTIYF
>few|TRBV9|TRBJ2-2|TRBD2
TGTGCCAGCAGCCCGAGACTAGCGAAGGGCCACACCGGGGAGCTGTTTTTT
CASSPRLAKGHTGELFF
>NA|TRBV25-1|TRBJ2-1|NA
TGTGCCAGCAGTGAAAGGGACAATGAGCAGTTCTTC
CASSERDNEQFF
>NA|TRBV2|TRBJ2-1|NA
TGTGCCAGCAGTGACCTGCAACTTAGCGGTACCTACAATGAGCAGTTCTTC
CASSDLQLSGTYNEQFF
>many|TRBV19|TRBJ2-7|TRBD1
TGTGCCAGCAGTCCGGGACAGTCCTACGAGCAGTACTTC
CASSPGQSYEQYF
>few|TRBV16|TRBJ2-2|NA
TGTGCCAGCAGCCAATCTAGTCAACGGGGCACCGGGGAGCTGTTTTTT
CASSQSSQRGTGELFF
>NA|TRBV4-1|TRBJ2-7|TRBD2
TGCGCCAGCAGCCTCCCACTAGCGGGAGGTTCCTACGAGCAGTACTTC
CASSLPLAGGSYEQYF
>NA|TRBV5-1|TRBJ1-1|TRBD1
TGCGCCAGCAGCCTCGACAGGGGGGATAACACTGAAGCTTTCTTT
CASSLDRGDNTEAFF
>few|TRBV7-8|TRBJ1-6|TRBD1
TGTGCCAGCAGAGAAGAGGGGGCCGGGTGGTATAATTCACCCCTCCACTTT
CASREEGAGWYNSPLHF
>few|TRBV11-2|TRBJ2-3|NA
TGTGCCAGCAGCTTAGATCTGGATAGAGATACGCAGTATTTT
CASSLDLDRDTQYF
>few|TRBV29-1|TRBJ2-7|NA
TGCAGCGCCCGCGGGACAGAAAACGGCTACGAGCAGTACTTC
CSARGTENGYEQYF
>NA|TRBV27|TRBJ2-1|NA
TGTGCCAGCTCCTCGGTCCTCCTTGAGCAGTTCTTC
CASSSVLLEQFF
>NA|TRBV14|TRBJ2-1|NA
TGTGCCAGCAGCCCTTCCAGCGGAGGGGGAACCCGGGGTTACAATGAGCAGTTCTTC
CASSPSSGGGTRGYNEQFF
>NA|TRBV6-1|TRBJ2-7|NA
TGTGCCAGCAGTGAAGGGGGCAGTTCCTACGAGCAGTACTTC
CASSEGGSSYEQYF
>NA|TRBV6-2/TRBV6-3|TRBJ2-1|TRBD1
TGTGCCAGCGAATGGGACAGTAACAATGAGCAGTTCTTC
CASEWDSNNEQFF
>NA|TRBV6-1|TRBJ1-1|NA
TGTGCCAGCAGTGAAGTTCGGAGGGGAATGAACACTGAAGCTTTCTTT
CASSEVRRGMNTEAFF
>few|TRBV27|TRBJ2-7|NA
TGTGCCAGCAGTTTATCTCGGGGATTAACCTACGAGCAGTACTTC
CASSLSRGLTYEQYF
>NA|TRBV5-1|TRBJ1-1|TRBD1
TGCGCCAGCAGCTTTGGCCCGGGACAGGGGGGCACTGAAGCTTTCTTT
CASSFGPGQGGTEAFF
>NA|TRBV5-1|TRBJ1-1|NA
TGCGCCAGCAGATCAGCGAGTCCGAGAATGAACACTGAAGCTTTCTTT
CASRSASPRMNTEAFF
>NA|TRBV20-1|TRBJ2-1|TRBD2
TGCAGTGCTCCCCCAGCGGGAGTTTCCTACAATGAGCAGTTCTTC
CSAPPAGVSYNEQFF
>few|TRBV18|TRBJ2-7|TRBD2
TGTGCCAGCTCACCCCCACTACCGGGAGGGCCTGTAATCGAGCAGTACTTC
CASSPPLPGGPVIEQYF
>few|TRBV4-1|TRBJ2-7|TRBD1
TGTGCCAGCTCTCAGGCAGGGGGCTCGTACGAGCAGTACTTC
CASSQAGGSYEQYF
>NA|TRBV5-1|TRBJ1-1|NA
TGCGCCAGCAGCTTCAGGAACGGGGGGGACACTGAAGCTTTCTTT
CASSFRNGGDTEAFF
>NA|TRBV7-9|TRBJ2-3|NA
TGTGCCAGCAGCCCCCAGGCTAGCAATACGCAGTATTTT
CASSPQASNTQYF
>few|TRBV27|TRBJ2-2|NA
TGTGCCAGCGGATCCCTGGACACCTCAGGGCCCGGGGAGCTGTTTTTT
CASGSLDTSGPGELFF
>NA|TRBV5-1|TRBJ1-2|TRBD1
TGCGCCAGCAGCCCTGGACAGGGGAAGATCTATGGCTACACCTTC
CASSPGQGKIYGYTF
>NA|TRBV5-1|TRBJ1-2|NA
TGCGCCAGCAGCTTGAGTCCCCCGACGGTCGGATGGGGCTACACCTTC
CASSLSPPTVGWGYTF
>few|TRBV5-1|TRBJ2-3|NA
TGCGCCAGCAGCTTGGGGCTCTGGGTCCCTCGCACAGATACGCAGTATTTT
CASSLGLWVPRTDTQYF
>NA|TRBV4-2|TRBJ1-2|NA
TGTGCCAGCAGCCAAGCGCTGCGGGGGGCTCGTCTCTATGGCTACACCTTC
CASSQALRGARLYGYTF
>few|TRBV5-1|TRBJ2-2|TRBD1
TGCGCCAGCACTTCCGGGACAGGTGTCGGGGAGCTGTTTTTT
CASTSGTGVGELFF
>NA|TRBV12-3/TRBV12-4|TRBJ2-5|NA
TGTGCCAGCAGTCCGACTACACAACCTACGTACCAAGAGACCCAGTACTTC
CASSPTTQPTYQETQYF
>few|TRBV7-2|TRBJ2-3|NA
TGTGCCAGCAGCTTAGATGAGAGAGGGACCACAGATACGCAGTATTTT
CASSLDERGTTDTQYF